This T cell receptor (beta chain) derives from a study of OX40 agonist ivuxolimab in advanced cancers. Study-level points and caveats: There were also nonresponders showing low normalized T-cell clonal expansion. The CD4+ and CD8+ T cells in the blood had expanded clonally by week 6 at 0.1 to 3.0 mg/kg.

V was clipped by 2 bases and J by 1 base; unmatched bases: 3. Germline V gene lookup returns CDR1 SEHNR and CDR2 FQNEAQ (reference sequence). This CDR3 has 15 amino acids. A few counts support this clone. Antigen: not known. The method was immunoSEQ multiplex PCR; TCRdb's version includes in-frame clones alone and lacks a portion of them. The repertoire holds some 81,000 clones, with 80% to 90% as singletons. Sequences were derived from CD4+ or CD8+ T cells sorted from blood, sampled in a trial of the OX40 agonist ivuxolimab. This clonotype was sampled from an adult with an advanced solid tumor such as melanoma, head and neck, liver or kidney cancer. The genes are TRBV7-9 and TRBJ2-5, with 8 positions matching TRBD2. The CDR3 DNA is TGTGCCAGCAGCTTATCCAGCGGGGGCCAAGAGACCCAGTACTTC. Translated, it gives CASSLSSGGQETQYF.